Described below is a single T cell receptor beta chain sequence and its context. Its antigen is unknown. Measured with immunoSEQ multiplex PCR; TCRdb has only the in-frame clones, and not every one. Among about 180,000 clones listed, around 90% were seen once. The V end lost 0 bases, the J end lost 1 base, and 10 bases lay between the germline ends. CDR3 length: 17 amino acids. The germline CDR1 and CDR2 sequences are LGHNA and YSLEER. The data belong to a study of T cell responses to AZD1222 COVID-19 vaccine. Overall study findings and caveats: When two AZD1222 doses had been given, Spike-specific TCR breadth and depth rose.

V usage is TRBV4-3 and J usage is TRBJ2-6, with a weak D call TRBD2 (5 bases). The TCR comes from an adult who received the AZD1222 COVID-19 vaccine. Specimen: peripheral blood, collected 28 days after the second AZD1222 dose. This chain's CDR3 is CASSQDGGASGANVLTF. The DNA for the CDR3 is TGCGCCAGCAGCCAAGATGGAGGAGCTTCTGGGGCCAACGTCCTGACTTTC.